This T cell receptor beta chain was obtained from a study of blood T cell repertoires in COVID-19. About the research overall: The study drew acute and convalescent COVID-19 samples from the United States, Italy and Spain. PBMCs, B-cell-depleted T cells, or T cells were the source of the cDNA or gDNA that made up the material.

The CDR3 length is 13 residues. With 3 bases removed from V and 5 bases from J, the gap between germline ends came to 8 bases. CDR1 and CDR2 (germline): LNHNV, YYDKDF (reference sequence). Per the original methods: By means of reference gene primer amplification, nucleated cell counts were estimated. Method: immunoSEQ multiplex PCR; TCRdb's copy keeps in-frame clones and lacks some. For V, J and clone size, that table is used; D and trimming come from the DNA. The table shows a few hundred thousand clones, with around 87% occurring only once. The clonotype originates from a man aged 55 to 69 with acute or convalescent COVID-19. The chain uses TRBV15 and TRBJ1-5; no reliable D call. Specimen: peripheral blood. The CDR3 is CATSRIPDQPQHF. Here the CDR3 DNA reads TGTGCCACCAGCAGGATTCCGGATCAGCCCCAGCATTTT.